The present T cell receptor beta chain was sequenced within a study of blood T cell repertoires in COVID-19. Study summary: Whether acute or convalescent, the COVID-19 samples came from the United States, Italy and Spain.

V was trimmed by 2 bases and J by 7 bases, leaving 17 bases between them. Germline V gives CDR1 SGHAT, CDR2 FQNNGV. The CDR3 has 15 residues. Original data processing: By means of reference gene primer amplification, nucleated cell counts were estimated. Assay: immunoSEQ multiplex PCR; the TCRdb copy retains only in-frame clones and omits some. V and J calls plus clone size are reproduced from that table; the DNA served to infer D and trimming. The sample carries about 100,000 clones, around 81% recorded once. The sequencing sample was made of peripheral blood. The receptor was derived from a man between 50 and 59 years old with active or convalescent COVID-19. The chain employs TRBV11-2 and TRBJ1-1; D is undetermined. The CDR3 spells CASSLYAERRGEAFF. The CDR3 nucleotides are TGTGCCAGCAGCTTATATGCGGAAAGACGAGGTGAAGCTTTCTTT.